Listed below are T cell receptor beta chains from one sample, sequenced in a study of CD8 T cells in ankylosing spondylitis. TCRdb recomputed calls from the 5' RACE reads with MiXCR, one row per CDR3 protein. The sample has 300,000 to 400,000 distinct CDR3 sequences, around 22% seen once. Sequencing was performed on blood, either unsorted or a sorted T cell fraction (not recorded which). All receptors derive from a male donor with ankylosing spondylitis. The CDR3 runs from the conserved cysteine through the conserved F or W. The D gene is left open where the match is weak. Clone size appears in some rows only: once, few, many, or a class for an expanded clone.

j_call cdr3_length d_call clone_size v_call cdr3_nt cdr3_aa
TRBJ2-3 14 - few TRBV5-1 TGCGCCAGCAGCTTGGAACGGAGCACAGATACGCAGTATTTT CASSLERSTDTQYF
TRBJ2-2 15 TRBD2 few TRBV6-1 TGTGCCGGAAGATCTAGCGGGACGGGAACCGGGGAGCTGTTTTTT CAGRSSGTGTGELFF
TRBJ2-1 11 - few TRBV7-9 TGTGCCAGCAGCTTAGTAACAGAGCAGTTCTTC CASSLVTEQFF
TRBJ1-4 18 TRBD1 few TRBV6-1 TGTGCCAGCAGCTCCGACAGGGGGCGGTCAGGATCGATGAAAAAACTGTTTTTT CASSSDRGRSGSMKKLFF
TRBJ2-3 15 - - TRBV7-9 TGTGCCAGCAGCCCTGGGGATACGGTCACAGATACGCAGTATTTT CASSPGDTVTDTQYF
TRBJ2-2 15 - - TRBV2 TGTGCCAGCTGGGGTGACGACGGGAACACCGGGGAGCTGTTTTTT CASWGDDGNTGELFF
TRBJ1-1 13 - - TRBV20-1 TGCAGTGCTACCCCAACAGGACCCACTGAAGCTTTCTTT CSATPTGPTEAFF
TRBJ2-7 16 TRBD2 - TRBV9 TGTGCCAGCAGCGTAGGGCTAGCGGCTCCCTCCTACGAGCAGTACTTC CASSVGLAAPSYEQYF
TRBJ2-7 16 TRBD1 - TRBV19 TGTGCCAGTAGAACACGGACGACAGGGCTAGAGTACGAGCAGTACTTC CASRTRTTGLEYEQYF
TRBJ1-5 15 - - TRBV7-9 TGTGCCAGCAGCGCGACAGGAGGGGACGATCAGCCCCAGCATTTT CASSATGGDDQPQHF